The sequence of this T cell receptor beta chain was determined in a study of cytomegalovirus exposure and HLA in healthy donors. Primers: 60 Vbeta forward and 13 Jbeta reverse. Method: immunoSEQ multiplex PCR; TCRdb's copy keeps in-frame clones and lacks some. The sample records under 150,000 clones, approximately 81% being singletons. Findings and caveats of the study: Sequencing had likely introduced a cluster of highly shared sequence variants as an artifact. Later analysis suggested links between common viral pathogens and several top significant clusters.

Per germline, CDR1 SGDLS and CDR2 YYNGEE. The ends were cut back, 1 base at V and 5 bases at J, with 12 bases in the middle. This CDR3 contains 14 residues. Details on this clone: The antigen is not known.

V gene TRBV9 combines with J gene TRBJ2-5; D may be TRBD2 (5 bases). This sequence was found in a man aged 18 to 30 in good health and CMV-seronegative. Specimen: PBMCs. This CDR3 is CASSVNLEVETQYF. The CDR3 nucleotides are TGTGCCAGCAGCGTAAACTTGGAGGTGGAGACCCAGTACTTC.